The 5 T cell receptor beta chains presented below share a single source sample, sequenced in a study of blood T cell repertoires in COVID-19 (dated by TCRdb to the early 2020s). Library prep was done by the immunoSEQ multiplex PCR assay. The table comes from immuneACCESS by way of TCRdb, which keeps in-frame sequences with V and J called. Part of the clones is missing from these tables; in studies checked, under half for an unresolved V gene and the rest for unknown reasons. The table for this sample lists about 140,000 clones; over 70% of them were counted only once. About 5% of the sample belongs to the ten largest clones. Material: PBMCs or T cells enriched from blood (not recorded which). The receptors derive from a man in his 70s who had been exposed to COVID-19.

CDR3 coding DNA: TGTGCCAGCAGCTCTTATGGGGGGATGATGAACACTGAAGCTTTCTTT. This gives the protein CASSSYGGMMNTEAFF. V is TRBV7-2 and J is TRBJ1-1; D may be TRBD1 (5 bases). The CDR3 runs to 16 residues. Germline V gene sequence: CDR1 SGHTA, CDR2 FQGNSA. The V end lost 4 bases, the J end lost 0 bases, and 15 bases lay between the germline ends.

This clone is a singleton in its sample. This CDR3 is CASSSYGGGNQPQHF. CDR3 nucleotides: TGTGCCAGTAGTAGCTATGGAGGGGGCAATCAGCCCCAGCATTTT. The rearrangement joins TRBV19 to TRBJ1-5, with D maybe TRBD1 (5 bases). V was trimmed by 4 bases and J by 2 bases, leaving 12 bases between them. Germline assignment: CDR1 LNHDA and CDR2 SQIVND (reference sequence). The CDR3 totals 15 residues.

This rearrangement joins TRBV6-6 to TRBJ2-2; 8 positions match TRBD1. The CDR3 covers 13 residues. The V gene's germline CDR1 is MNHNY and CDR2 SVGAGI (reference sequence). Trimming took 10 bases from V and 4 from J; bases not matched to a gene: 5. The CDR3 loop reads CATQGAGTGELFF. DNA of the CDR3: TGTGCCACTCAGGGGGCGGGCACCGGGGAGCTGTTTTTT.

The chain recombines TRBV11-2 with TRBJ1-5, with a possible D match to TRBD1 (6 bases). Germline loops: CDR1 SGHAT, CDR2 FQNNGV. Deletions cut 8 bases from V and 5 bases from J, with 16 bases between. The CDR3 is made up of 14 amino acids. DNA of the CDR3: TGTGCCAGCGGGGACATTGGGAGGGATCAGCCCCAGCATTTT. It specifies CASGDIGRDQPQHF.

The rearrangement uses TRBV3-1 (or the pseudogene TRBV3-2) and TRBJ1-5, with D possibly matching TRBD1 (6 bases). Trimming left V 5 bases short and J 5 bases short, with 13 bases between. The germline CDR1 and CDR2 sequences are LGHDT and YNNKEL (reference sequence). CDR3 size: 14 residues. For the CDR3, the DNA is TGTGCCAGCAGCACACAGGGACGTGATCAGCCCCAGCATTTT. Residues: CASSTQGRDQPQHF.